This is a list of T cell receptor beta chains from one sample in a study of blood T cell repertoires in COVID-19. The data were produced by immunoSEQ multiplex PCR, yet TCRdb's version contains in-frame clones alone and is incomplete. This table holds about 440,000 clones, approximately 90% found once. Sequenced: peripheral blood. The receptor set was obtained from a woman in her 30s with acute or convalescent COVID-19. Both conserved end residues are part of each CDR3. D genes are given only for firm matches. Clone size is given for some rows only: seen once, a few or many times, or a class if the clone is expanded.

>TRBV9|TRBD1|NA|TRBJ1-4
CASSVGQGREKLFF
TGTGCCAGCAGCGTCGGACAGGGACGGGAAAAACTGTTTTTT
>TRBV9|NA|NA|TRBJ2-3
CASSAPSGPDTQYF
TGTGCCAGCAGCGCACCAAGCGGGCCAGATACGCAGTATTTT
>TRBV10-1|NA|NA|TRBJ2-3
CASSEKGTYTQYF
TGCGCCAGCAGTGAGAAGGGGACATATACGCAGTATTTT
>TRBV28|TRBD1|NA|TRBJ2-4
CASSLTGELPNIQYF
TGTGCCAGCAGTTTGACAGGGGAGCTCCCGAACATTCAGTACTTC
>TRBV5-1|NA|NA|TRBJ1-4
CASSLETGMSEKLFF
TGCGCCAGCAGCCTAGAAACAGGGATGAGTGAAAAACTGTTTTTT
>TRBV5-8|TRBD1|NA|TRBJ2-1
CASSITGGQGKWFF
TGTGCCAGCAGCATTACCGGGGGACAGGGAAAGTGGTTCTTC
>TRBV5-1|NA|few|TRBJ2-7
CASSLVGGEQYF
TGCGCCAGCAGCTTGGTAGGAGGCGAGCAGTACTTC
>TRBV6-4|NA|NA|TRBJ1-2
CASSARDQATNYGYTF
TGTGCCAGCAGTGCCCGAGATCAGGCGACTAACTATGGCTACACCTTC
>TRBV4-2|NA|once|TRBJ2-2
CASSQGDREAGELFF
TGTGCCAGCAGCCAAGGTGACAGGGAGGCCGGGGAGCTGTTTTTT
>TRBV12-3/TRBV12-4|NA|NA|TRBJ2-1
CASSQTSGEQFF
TGTGCCAGCAGCCAAACATCGGGTGAGCAGTTCTTC
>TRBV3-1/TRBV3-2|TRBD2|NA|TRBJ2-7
CASSQIGGGTSGDYEQYF
TGTGCCAGCAGCCAAATCGGCGGAGGGACTAGCGGAGACTACGAGCAGTACTTC
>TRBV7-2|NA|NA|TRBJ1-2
CASSLVDSNYGYTF
TGTGCCAGCAGCTTAGTTGACAGTAACTATGGCTACACCTTC
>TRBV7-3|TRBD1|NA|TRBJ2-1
CASSLRDRGSSEQFF
TGTGCCAGCAGCTTACGGGACAGGGGATCCAGTGAGCAGTTCTTC
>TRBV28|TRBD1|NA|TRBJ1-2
CASSPRDRPYGYTF
TGTGCCAGCAGCCCCCGGGACAGGCCTTATGGCTACACCTTC
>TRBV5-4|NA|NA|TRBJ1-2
CASSLGPGGRPKGGYTF
TGTGCCAGCAGCTTGGGTCCCGGGGGACGGCCGAAGGGTGGCTACACCTTC
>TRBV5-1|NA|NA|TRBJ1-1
CASSLGVRDTEAFF
TGCGCCAGCAGCTTGGGAGTGCGAGACACTGAAGCTTTCTTT
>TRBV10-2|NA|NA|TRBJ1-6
CASSEPTSGSNNSPLHF
TGCGCCAGCAGTGAGCCTACTTCCGGGTCTAATAATTCACCCCTCCACTTT
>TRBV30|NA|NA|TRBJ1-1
CAWSRVMNTEAFF
TGTGCCTGGAGCCGGGTCATGAACACTGAAGCTTTCTTT
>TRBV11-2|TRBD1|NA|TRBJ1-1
CASSSVTGGNTEAFF
TGTGCCAGCAGCTCGGTAACAGGGGGCAACACTGAAGCTTTCTTT
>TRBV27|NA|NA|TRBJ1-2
CASSLSGRGGNGYTF
TGTGCCAGCAGTTTATCGGGTCGCGGGGGCAACGGCTACACCTTC
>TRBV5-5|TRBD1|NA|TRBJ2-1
CASSSRTGDEQFF
TGTGCCAGCAGCTCGAGGACAGGGGATGAGCAGTTCTTC
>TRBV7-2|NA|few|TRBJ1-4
CASSFDRGLDEKLFF
TGTGCCAGCAGCTTCGATCGGGGTTTGGATGAAAAACTGTTTTTT
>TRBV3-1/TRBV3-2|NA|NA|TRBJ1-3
CASSQEIGNTIYF
TGTGCCAGCAGCCAAGAAATAGGAAACACCATATATTTT
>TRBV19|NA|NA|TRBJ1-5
CASSMVTPGVTNQPQHF
TGTGCCAGTAGTATGGTGACCCCCGGGGTGACAAATCAGCCCCAGCATTTT
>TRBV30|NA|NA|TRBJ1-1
CAFAGRKNTEAFF
TGTGCCTTTGCGGGACGGAAGAACACTGAAGCTTTCTTT
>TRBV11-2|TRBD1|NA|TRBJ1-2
CASSQGTGVLYGYTF
TGTGCCAGCAGCCAAGGGACAGGGGTCCTCTATGGCTACACCTTC
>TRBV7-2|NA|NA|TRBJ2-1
CASSLARKLEQFF
TGTGCCAGCAGCTTAGCCCGAAAACTGGAGCAGTTCTTC
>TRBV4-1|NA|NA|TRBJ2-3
CASSQGGPRVQTSTDTQYF
TGCGCCAGCAGCCAAGGGGGGCCCAGAGTTCAAACTAGCACAGATACGCAGTATTTT
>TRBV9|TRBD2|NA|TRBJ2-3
CASSVGTSGGAITTDTQYF
TGTGCCAGCAGCGTTGGGACTAGCGGGGGGGCAATTACGACAGATACGCAGTATTTT
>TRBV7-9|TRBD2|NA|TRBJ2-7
CASSSSGAKIMLEQYF
TGTGCCAGCAGTTCTAGCGGGGCGAAAATTATGTTAGAGCAGTACTTC
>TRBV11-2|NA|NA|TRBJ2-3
CASSLEAAAQYF
TGTGCCAGCAGCTTAGAGGCGGCAGCGCAGTATTTT
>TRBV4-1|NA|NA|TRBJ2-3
CASSQDRVDTQYF
TGCGCCAGCAGCCAAGATCGGGTAGATACGCAGTATTTT
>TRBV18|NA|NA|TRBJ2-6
CASSSDLRGANVLTF
TGTGCCAGCTCCTCCGACCTCAGGGGGGCCAACGTCCTGACTTTC
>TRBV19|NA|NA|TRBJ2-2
CASSAVSGLPNTGELFF
TGTGCCAGTAGTGCCGTGTCAGGACTCCCAAACACCGGGGAGCTGTTTTTT
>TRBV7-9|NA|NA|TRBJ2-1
CASGLSLTEQFF
TGTGCCAGCGGGCTGTCCTTGACGGAGCAGTTCTTC